A single sample is the source of the 8 T cell receptor beta chains below, sequenced in a study of T cell changes during pregnancy in multiple sclerosis. Data came from immunoSEQ multiplex PCR; TCRdb stores just in-frame clones and leaves some out. The table shows approximately 100,000 clones, with roughly 93% occurring only once. Sample: peripheral blood, taken after pregnancy. These receptors all come from a female donor with multiple sclerosis, enrolled in a pregnancy study.

The chain carries TRBV4-1 and TRBJ1-3, with TRBD1 as a possible D gene (5 bases). The V gene's germline CDR1 is MGHRA and CDR2 YSYEKL. The length of the CDR3 is 15 residues. Deletions cut 3 bases from V and 2 bases from J, with 11 bases between. The CDR3 DNA sequence: TGCGCCAGCAGCCATCCAGGGAGGGCTGGAAACACCATATATTTT. Protein sequence: CASSHPGRAGNTIYF.

The rearrangement links TRBV27 to TRBJ2-3; D is possibly TRBD2 (6 bases). Germline V lookup: CDR1 MNHEY, CDR2 SMNVEV (reference sequence). This CDR3 comprises 15 residues. V was pared by 4 bases and J by 0 bases, with 11 bases between. CDR3 nucleotides: TGTGCCAGCAGTTCAATAGCGGCCAGCACAGATACGCAGTATTTT. Protein sequence: CASSSIAASTDTQYF.

The V and J genes are TRBV2 and TRBJ1-3; 7 bases are shared with TRBD1. V shed 6 bases and J 3 bases; nucleotides not matched to a gene: 8. Germline loops: CDR1 SNHLY, CDR2 FYNNEI. The CDR3 is made up of 15 amino acids. The CDR3 region has the DNA TGTGCCAGCAGCCAAACAGGGGTCGGTGGAAACACCATATATTTT. Residues: CASSQTGVGGNTIYF.

V and J are TRBV7-6 and TRBJ2-5; 7 bases align to TRBD1. Per the germline V gene, CDR1 is SGHVS and CDR2 is FNYEAQ. Germline trimming cut 2 bases from V and 4 bases from J; bases unmatched to any gene: 4. The CDR3 spans 14 residues. CDR3 amino acids: CASSLLDRAETQYF. The CDR3 DNA reads TGTGCCAGCAGCTTACTAGACAGGGCAGAGACCCAGTACTTC.

This clone was found once. V gene TRBV5-1 combines with J gene TRBJ1-6; 9 bases are shared with TRBD1. The V gene end was trimmed by 4 bases and the J gene end by 5 bases; junction bases not matched to a gene: 7. Germline V CDR1 and CDR2: SGHRS, YFSETQ. CDR3 length: 16 residues. CDR3 loop: CASSPGTGRNNSPLHF. The CDR3 nucleotides are TGCGCCAGCAGCCCCGGGACAGGGAGGAATAATTCACCCCTCCACTTT.

V and J are TRBV29-1 and TRBJ1-3; D may be TRBD1 (6 bases). The germline gives CDR1 SQVTM, CDR2 ANQGSEA. CDR3 length equals 18 residues. V was pared by 4 bases and J by 7 bases, with 29 bases between. CDR3 residues: CSVATGGGERLSGNTIYF. In DNA form, the CDR3 reads TGCAGCGTTGCTACAGGAGGGGGGGAACGGCTTTCGGGGAACACCATATATTTT.

The rearrangement joins TRBV5-1 to TRBJ2-3; D is unresolved. Trimming stripped 1 base from V and 2 bases from J, with 8 bases between. CDR3 length: 14 amino acids. CDR1 is SGHRS, CDR2 YFSETQ, per germline. For the CDR3, the DNA is TGCGCCAGCAGCTTGTTGGCCTTCACAGATACGCAGTATTTT. Its protein product is CASSLLAFTDTQYF.

The chain employs TRBV9 and TRBJ2-1, with 10 positions matching TRBD2. The V gene's germline CDR1 is SGDLS and CDR2 YYNGEE. V lost 0 bases and J lost 4; bases outside the gene matches: 4. There are 16 residues in the CDR3. In DNA form, the CDR3 reads TGTGCCAGCAGCGTAGCTACTAGCGGGACTTACAATGAGCAGTTCTTC. Its translation: CASSVATSGTYNEQFF.